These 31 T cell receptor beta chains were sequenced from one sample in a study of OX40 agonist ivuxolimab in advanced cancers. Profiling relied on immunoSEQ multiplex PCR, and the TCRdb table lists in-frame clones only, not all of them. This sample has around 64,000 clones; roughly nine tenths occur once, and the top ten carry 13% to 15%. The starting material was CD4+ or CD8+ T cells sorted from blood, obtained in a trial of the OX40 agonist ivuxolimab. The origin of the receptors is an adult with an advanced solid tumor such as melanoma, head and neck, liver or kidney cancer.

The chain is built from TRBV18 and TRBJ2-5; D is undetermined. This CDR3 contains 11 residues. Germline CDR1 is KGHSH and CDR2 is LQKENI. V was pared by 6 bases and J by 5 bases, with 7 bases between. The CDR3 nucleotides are TGTGCCAGCTCCAGTGACGAGACCCAGTACTTC. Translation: CASSSDETQYF.

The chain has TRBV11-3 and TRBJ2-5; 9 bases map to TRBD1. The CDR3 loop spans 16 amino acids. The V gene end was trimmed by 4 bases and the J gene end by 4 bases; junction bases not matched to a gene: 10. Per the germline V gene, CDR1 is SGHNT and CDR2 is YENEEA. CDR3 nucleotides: TGTGCCAGCAGCTCCTACCCGGGACAGGGAAGAGAGACCCAGTACTTC. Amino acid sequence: CASSSYPGQGRETQYF.

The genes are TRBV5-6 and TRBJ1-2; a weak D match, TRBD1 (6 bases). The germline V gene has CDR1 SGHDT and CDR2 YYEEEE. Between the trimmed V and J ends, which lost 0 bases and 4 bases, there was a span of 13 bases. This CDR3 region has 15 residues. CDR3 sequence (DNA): TGTGCCAGCAGCTTGGAGGGGGTAAACCTCTATGGCTACACCTTC. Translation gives CASSLEGVNLYGYTF.

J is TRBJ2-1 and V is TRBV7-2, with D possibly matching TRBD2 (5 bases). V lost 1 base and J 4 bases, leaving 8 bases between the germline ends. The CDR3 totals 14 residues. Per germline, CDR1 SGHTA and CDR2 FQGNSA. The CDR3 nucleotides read TGTGCCAGCAGCTTAGTACTAGGGTACAATGAGCAGTTCTTC. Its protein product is CASSLVLGYNEQFF.

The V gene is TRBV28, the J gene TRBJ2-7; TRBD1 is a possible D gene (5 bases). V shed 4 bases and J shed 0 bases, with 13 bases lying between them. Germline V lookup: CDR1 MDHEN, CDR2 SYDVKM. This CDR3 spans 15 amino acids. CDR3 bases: TGTGCCAGCAGTTCCGGACATACTTTCTCCTACGAGCAGTACTTC. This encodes CASSSGHTFSYEQYF.

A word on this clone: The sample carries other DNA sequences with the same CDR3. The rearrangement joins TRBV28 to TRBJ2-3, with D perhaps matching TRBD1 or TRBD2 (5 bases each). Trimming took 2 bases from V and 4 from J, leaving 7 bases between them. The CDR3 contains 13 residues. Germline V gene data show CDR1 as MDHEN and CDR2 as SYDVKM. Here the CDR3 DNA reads TGTGCCAGCAGTTTAGGGGGTGCAGATACGCAGTATTTT. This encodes CASSLGGADTQYF.

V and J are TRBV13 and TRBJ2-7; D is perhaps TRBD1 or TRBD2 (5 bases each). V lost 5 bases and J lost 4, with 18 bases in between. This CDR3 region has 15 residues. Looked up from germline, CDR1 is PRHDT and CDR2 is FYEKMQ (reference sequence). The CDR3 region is CASSHGTETIYEQYF. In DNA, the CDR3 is TGTGCCAGCAGCCACGGGACGGAGACAATTTACGAGCAGTACTTC.

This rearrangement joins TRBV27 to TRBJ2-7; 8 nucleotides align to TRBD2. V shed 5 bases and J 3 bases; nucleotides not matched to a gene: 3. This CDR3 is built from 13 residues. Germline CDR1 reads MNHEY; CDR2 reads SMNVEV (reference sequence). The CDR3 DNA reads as TGTGCCAGCAGTCCGAGCGGGAGCTACGAGCAGTACTTC. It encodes CASSPSGSYEQYF.

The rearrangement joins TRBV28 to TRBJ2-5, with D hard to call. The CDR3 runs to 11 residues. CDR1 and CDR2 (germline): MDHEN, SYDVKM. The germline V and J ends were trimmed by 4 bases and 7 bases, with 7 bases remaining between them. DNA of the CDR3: TGTGCCAGCAGTTCTCTTGGGACCCAGTACTTC. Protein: CASSSLGTQYF.

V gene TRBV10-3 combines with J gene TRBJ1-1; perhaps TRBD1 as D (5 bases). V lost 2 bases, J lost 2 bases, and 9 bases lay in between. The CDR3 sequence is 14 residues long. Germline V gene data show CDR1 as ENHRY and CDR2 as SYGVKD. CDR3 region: CAISERGENTEAFF. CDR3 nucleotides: TGTGCCATCAGTGAGCGAGGGGAAAACACTGAAGCTTTCTTT.

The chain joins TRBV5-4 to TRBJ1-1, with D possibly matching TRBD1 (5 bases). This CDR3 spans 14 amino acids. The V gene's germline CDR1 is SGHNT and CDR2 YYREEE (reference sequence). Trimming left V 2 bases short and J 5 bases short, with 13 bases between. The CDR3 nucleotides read TGTGCCAGCAGCTTCTTCGGGGGTTTGACTGAAGCTTTCTTT. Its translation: CASSFFGGLTEAFF.

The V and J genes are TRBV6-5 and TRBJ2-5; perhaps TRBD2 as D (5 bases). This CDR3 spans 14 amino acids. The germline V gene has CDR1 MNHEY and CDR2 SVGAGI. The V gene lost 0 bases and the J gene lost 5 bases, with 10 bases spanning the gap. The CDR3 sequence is CASSYSTRGETQYF. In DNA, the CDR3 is TGTGCCAGCAGTTACTCCACGAGAGGGGAGACCCAGTACTTC.

The CDR3 sequence: CASSLKQGTENTEAFF. CDR3 coding DNA: TGTGCCAGCAGTTTAAAACAGGGGACTGAGAACACTGAAGCTTTCTTT. The chain links TRBV28 to TRBJ1-1; 7 positions match TRBD1. The V gene end was trimmed by 2 bases and the J gene end by 1 base; junction bases not matched to a gene: 7. CDR1 and CDR2 (germline): MDHEN, SYDVKM. The CDR3 runs 16 residues.

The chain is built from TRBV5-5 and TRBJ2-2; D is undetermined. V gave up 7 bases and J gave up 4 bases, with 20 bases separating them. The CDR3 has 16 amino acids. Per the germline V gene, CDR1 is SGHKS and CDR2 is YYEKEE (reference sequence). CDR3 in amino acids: CASLSIGVGATGELFF. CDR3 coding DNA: TGTGCCAGCCTCAGCATAGGAGTAGGCGCCACCGGGGAGCTGTTTTTT. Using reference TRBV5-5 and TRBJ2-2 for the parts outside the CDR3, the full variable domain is DAGVTQSPTHLIKTRGQQVTLRCSPISGHKSVSWYQQVLGQGPQFIFQYYEKEERGRGNFPDRFSARQFPNYSSELNVNALLLGDSALYLCASLSIGVGATGELFFGEGSRLTVL.

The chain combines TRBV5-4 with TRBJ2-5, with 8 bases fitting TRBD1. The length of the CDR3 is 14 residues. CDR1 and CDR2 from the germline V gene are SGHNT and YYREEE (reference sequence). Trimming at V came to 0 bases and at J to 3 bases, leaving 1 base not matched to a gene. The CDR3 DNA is TGTGCCAGCAGCTTGGACAGGGGGGAAGAGACCCAGTACTTC. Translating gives CASSLDRGEETQYF.

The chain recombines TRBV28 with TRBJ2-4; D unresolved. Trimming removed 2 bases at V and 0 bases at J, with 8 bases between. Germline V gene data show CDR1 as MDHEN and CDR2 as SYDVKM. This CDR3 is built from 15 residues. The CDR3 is CASSLPTVAKNIQYF. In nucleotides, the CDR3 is TGTGCCAGCAGTTTACCCACAGTAGCCAAAAACATTCAGTACTTC.

The CDR3 DNA sequence: TGTGCCAGCAGCTCCTCTCTAGCGGGATTATTTGAGAGCACAGATACGCAGTATTTT. Its protein product is CASSSSLAGLFESTDTQYF. The rearrangement uses TRBV11-3 and TRBJ2-3, with 9 bases identical to TRBD2. The CDR3 totals 19 residues. After removal of 4 bases from V and 0 bases from J, the junction contained 14 bases not matched to a gene. Germline V gene sequence: CDR1 SGHNT, CDR2 YENEEA.

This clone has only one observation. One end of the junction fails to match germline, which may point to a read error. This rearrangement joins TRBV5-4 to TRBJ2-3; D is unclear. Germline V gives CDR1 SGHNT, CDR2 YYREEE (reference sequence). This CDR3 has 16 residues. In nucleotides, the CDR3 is TGTGCCAGCAGCCAAATTGGATGGGGAAGCACGGATACGCAGTATTTT. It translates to CASSQIGWGSTDTQYF.

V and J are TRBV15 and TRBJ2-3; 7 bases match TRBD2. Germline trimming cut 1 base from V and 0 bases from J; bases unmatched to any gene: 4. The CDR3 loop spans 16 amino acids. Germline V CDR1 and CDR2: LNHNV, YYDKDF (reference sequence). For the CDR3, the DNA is TGTGCCACCAGCAGAGGGGAGCGGGGTAGCACAGATACGCAGTATTTT. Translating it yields CATSRGERGSTDTQYF. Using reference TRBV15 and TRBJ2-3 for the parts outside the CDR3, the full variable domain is DAMVIQNPRYQVTQFGKPVTLSCSQTLNHNVMYWYQQKSSQAPKLLFHYYDKDFNNEADTPDNFQSRRPNTSFCFLDIRSPGLGDTAMYLCATSRGERGSTDTQYFGPGTRLTVL.

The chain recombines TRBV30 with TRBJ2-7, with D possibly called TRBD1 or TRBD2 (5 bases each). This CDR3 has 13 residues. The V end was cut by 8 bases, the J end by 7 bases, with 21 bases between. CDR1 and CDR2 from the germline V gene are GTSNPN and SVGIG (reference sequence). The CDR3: CAGWGSLTLEQYF. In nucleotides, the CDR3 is TGTGCCGGCTGGGGGAGTTTAACGTTGGAGCAGTACTTC.

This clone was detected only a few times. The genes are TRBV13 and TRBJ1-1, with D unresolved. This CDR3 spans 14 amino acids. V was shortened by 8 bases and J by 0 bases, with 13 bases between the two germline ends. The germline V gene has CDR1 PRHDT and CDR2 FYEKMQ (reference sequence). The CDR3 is CASGPPLMNTEAFF. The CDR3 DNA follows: TGTGCCAGCGGCCCTCCCCTAATGAACACTGAAGCTTTCTTT.

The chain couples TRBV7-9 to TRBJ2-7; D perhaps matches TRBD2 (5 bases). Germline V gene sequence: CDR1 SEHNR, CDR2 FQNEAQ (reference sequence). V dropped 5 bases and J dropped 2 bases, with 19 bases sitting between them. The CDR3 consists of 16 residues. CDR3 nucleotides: TGTGCCAGCAGCAATCCGCTAGGGAGAATGGCCTACGAGCAGTACTTC. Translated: CASSNPLGRMAYEQYF.

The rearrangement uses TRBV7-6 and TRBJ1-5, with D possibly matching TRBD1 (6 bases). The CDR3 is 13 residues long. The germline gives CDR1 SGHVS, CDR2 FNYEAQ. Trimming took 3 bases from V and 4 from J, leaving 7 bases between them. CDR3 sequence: CASSLGANQPQHF. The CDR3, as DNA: TGTGCCAGCAGCTTGGGGGCAAATCAGCCCCAGCATTTT.

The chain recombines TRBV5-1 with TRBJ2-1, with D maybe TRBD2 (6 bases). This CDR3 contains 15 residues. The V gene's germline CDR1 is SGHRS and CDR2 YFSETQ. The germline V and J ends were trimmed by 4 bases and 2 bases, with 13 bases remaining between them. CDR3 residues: CASSPTSGPYNEQFF. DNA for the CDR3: TGCGCCAGCAGCCCGACTAGTGGCCCCTACAATGAGCAGTTCTTC.

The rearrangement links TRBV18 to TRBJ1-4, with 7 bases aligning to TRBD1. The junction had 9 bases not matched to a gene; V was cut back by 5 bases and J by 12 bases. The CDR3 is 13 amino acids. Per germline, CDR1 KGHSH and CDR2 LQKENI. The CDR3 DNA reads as TGTGCCAGCTCAGGGGACAGCCCTGAGGAACTGTTTTTT. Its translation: CASSGDSPEELFF.

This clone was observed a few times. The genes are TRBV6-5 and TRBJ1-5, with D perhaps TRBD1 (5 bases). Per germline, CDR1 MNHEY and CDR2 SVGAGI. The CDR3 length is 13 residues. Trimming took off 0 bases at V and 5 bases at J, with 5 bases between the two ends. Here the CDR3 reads CASSYSGDQPQHF. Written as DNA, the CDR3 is TGTGCCAGCAGTTACTCGGGGGATCAGCCCCAGCATTTT.

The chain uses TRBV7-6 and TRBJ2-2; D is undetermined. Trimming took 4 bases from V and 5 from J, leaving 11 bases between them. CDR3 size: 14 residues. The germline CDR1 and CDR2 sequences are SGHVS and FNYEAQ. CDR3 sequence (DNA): TGTGCCAGCAGCTCCACGGATTGGACCGGGGAGCTGTTTTTT. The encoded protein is CASSSTDWTGELFF.

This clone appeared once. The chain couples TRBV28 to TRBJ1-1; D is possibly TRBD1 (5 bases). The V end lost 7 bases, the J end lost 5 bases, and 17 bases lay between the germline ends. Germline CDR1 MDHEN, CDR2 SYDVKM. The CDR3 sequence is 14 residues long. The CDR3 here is CASILRGGGTEAFF. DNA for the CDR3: TGTGCCAGCATCCTCCGCGGGGGAGGAACTGAAGCTTTCTTT.

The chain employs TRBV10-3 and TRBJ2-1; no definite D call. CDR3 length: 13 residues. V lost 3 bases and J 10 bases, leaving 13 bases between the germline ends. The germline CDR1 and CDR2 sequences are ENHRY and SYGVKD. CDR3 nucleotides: TGTGCCATCAGTGATTTAGGGAACCACGAGCAGTTCTTC. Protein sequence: CAISDLGNHEQFF.

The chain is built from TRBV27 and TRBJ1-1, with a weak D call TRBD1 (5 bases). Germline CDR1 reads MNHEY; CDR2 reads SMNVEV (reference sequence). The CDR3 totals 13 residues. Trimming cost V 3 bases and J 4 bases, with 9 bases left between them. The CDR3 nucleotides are TGTGCCAGCAGTTTTGCAGGGCGCACTGAAGCTTTCTTT. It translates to CASSFAGRTEAFF.

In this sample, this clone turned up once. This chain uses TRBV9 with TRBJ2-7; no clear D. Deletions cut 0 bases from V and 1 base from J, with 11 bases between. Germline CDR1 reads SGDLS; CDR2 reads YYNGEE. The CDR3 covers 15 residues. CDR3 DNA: TGTGCCAGCAGCGTAGGGGCAGCCGATTCCTACGAGCAGTACTTC. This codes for CASSVGAADSYEQYF.